The rows below give T cell receptor beta chains drawn from one sample of a study of T cells after yellow fever vaccination. MiXCR, applied by TCRdb to the 5' RACE reads, yields one record per CDR3 protein. Of some 340,000 distinct CDR3 sequences detected, 9.5% to 12% appear once; the ten largest clones hold approximately 3%. The starting material was CD4+ T cells sorted from PBMCs, obtained 45 days after the yellow fever booster vaccination. The receptor source for this set is a man younger than 35 who received the YFV17D yellow fever vaccine. The conserved cysteine and the conserved F or W are not part of the CDR3 here. Fields, in order: V gene, clone size, D gene, J gene, CDR3 protein. A D gene is named only where the DNA matches it firmly. Clone size is not always given. Where it is, it says once, few, many or a class for expanded clones.

>TRBV7-8|few|TRBD1|TRBJ1-2
ASSLARDRRTYGYT
>TRBV4-1|few|TRBD2|TRBJ2-3
ASSLSGGLSTDTQY
>TRBV6-2/TRBV6-3|many|TRBD2|TRBJ2-1
ASHQWTSGGREQF
>TRBV10-1|few|NA|TRBJ2-2
ASSKGDSAGELF
>TRBV11-3|many|NA|TRBJ2-1
ASSFIPEGEQF
>TRBV19|NA|TRBD1|TRBJ1-1
ASSIDRGRNTEAF
>TRBV23-1|few|TRBD1|TRBJ2-1
ASSPTRTGLLEQF
>TRBV24-1|NA|NA|TRBJ1-1
ATSDFSRSSLGAF
>TRBV20-1|NA|TRBD1|TRBJ2-1
SALLVGGLSSYNEQF
>TRBV9|NA|NA|TRBJ2-5
ASSALAATQETQY
>TRBV25-1|NA|TRBD1|TRBJ1-5
ASSDPRQGGYYSNQPQH
>TRBV7-8|NA|NA|TRBJ1-1
ASSLAKPWTPLKDTEAF
>TRBV4-3|NA|NA|TRBJ2-3
ASSQDQGQRTDTQY
>TRBV7-8|NA|NA|TRBJ1-5
ASSLEGGYQPQH
>TRBV5-1|NA|NA|TRBJ1-1
ASSSGLGSEAF
>TRBV7-2|few|TRBD2|TRBJ2-3
ASSPNMGGGESDTQY
>TRBV5-1|many|TRBD1|TRBJ2-3
ASSFGTASTDTQY
>TRBV5-1|NA|NA|TRBJ2-2
ASSLPLGDTGELF
>TRBV5-1|few|NA|TRBJ2-3
ASSPGDSPDTQY
>TRBV10-3|many|TRBD1|TRBJ2-4
AISAGDRAIQY
>TRBV6-5|NA|NA|TRBJ2-3
AIQGSSTDTQY
>TRBV7-9|many|TRBD2|TRBJ2-3
ASSPPIAGGTDTQY
>TRBV15|NA|NA|TRBJ1-1
ATSKSSGAEAF
>TRBV27|few|NA|TRBJ2-2
ASSFKFGAGAHSGELF
>TRBV4-2|NA|NA|TRBJ1-5
ASSQRALDDGLGQGHQPQH
>TRBV28|NA|NA|TRBJ2-7
ASSLSGFSYEQY
>TRBV2|many|NA|TRBJ2-3
ASSGGFDTQY
>TRBV24-1|NA|TRBD1|TRBJ2-7
ATSANRDRAFYEQY
>TRBV10-2|NA|NA|TRBJ2-2
ASSERYTGELF
>TRBV6-5|NA|NA|TRBJ2-7
ASGGTAGYEQY
>TRBV19|few|NA|TRBJ2-7
ASSTPTGNYEQY
>TRBV12-3/TRBV12-4|few|NA|TRBJ2-3
ASSSDRPGAHTQY
>TRBV12-3/TRBV12-4|few|NA|TRBJ2-2
ASSYASRTGELF
>TRBV19|few|NA|TRBJ2-3
ASSIEDTQY
>TRBV5-1|NA|NA|TRBJ1-1
ASSKRDKTEAF
>TRBV7-9|many|NA|TRBJ1-2
ASGLHGYT
>TRBV7-2|many|NA|TRBJ2-2
ASSRVAWNTGELF
>TRBV5-1|many|TRBD1|TRBJ2-1
ASSLPGTGTNEQF
>TRBV28|few|NA|TRBJ2-4
ASSLFGAIAKNIQY
>TRBV2|few|NA|TRBJ1-1
ASTVEGMNTEAF
>TRBV6-6|many|NA|TRBJ2-2
ASSYSGPWAGELF
>TRBV20-1|few|TRBD2|TRBJ2-4
SARYGTSPNIQY
>TRBV10-2|NA|TRBD1|TRBJ1-2
ASRGTGGGGGYT
>TRBV4-3|many|TRBD1|TRBJ2-4
ASSQETGAHIQY
>TRBV29-1|NA|NA|TRBJ2-3
SVDPGSNTQY
>TRBV12-3/TRBV12-4|NA|NA|TRBJ2-5
ASSPGTGEVTQY
>TRBV20-1|NA|NA|TRBJ2-1
SASRRSSYNEQF
>TRBV18|NA|NA|TRBJ2-5
ASSPPDNRRETQY
>TRBV4-3|few|TRBD2|TRBJ2-5
ASSQDTSGSQETQY